Sequencing of this T cell receptor beta chain was carried out in a study of cytomegalovirus exposure and HLA in healthy donors. Here immunoSEQ multiplex PCR was the method, and the copy in TCRdb shows in-frame clones only, minus some. The table lists around 130,000 clones, roughly 84% of them singletons. Study-wide results and caveats: Among TCR beta chains, those listed as cytomegalovirus-associated numbered more than 150.

The CDR3 loop spans 13 amino acids. Germline CDR1 SGHTA, CDR2 FQGNSA. Trimming removed 2 bases at V and 3 bases at J, with 7 bases between. The donors were in the approximately 110-subject validation cohort; that cohort was separate from the approximately 700-subject first cohort. Concerning this clone: The antigen remains unidentified.

Sequences were obtained from PBMCs. The clonotype originates from a woman younger than 45 in good health and CMV-seronegative. The V call is TRBV7-2, the J call TRBJ2-5; D is possibly TRBD1 (6 bases). The CDR3 DNA sequence: TGTGCCAGCAGCTTAAACAGGGAAGAGACCCAGTACTTC. Its translation is CASSLNREETQYF. The full variable domain, in which reference TRBV7-2 and TRBJ2-5 provide the parts outside the CDR3, is GAGVSQSPSNKVTEKGKDVELRCDPISGHTALYWYRQSLGQGLEFLIYFQGNSAPDKSGLPSDRFSAERTGGSVSTLTIQRTQQEDSAVYLCASSLNREETQYFGPGTRLLVL.